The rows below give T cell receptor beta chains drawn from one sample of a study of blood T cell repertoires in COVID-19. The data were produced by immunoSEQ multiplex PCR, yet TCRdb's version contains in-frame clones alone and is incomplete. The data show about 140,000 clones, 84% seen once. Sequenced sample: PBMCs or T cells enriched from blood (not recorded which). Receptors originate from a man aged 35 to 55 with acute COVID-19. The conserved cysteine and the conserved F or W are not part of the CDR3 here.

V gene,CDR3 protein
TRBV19,ASSIGADRYQETQY
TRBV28,ASSSPGSYEQY
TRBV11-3,ASSLGPSGGLYNEQF
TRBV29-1,SVNPQREGNEQF
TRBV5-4,ASSFTGSLETQY
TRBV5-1,ASSLTGLSGANVLT
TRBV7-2,ASSLGAGMNQPQH
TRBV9,ASSPHGLAEQY
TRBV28,ASYGTGPRTYGYT
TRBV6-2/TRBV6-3,ASSQGGNEQF
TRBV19,ASRKQGGINYGYT
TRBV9,ASSGLRQGLGTEAF
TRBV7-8,ASSLTPRTDTQY
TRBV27,ASSFLASMDGEQF
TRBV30,AWSEGLAGGFYNEQF
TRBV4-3,ASSFRQGGSEQF
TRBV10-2,ASGIGLAIDTQY
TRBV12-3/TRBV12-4,ASRTGVSGYT
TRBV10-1,ASRAGTGKETQY
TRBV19,ASSILQAPEQF
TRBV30,AWSLRQAQNIQY
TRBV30,AWSDGASYEQY
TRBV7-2,ASSLAPAGGPIPYEQY
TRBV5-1,ASSLLAGGAGEQY
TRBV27,ASSLQNMNTEAF
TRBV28,ASSLWDSGNTIY
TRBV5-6,ASRGLRTVDPYGYT
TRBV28,ASSFDRGVLGYT
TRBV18,ASSGTVTTGELF
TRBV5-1,ASSYRAANTGELF
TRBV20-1,SASRGYEQY
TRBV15,ATSPGQGLYEQY
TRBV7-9,ASSLSAIPGLETQY
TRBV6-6,ASSLLRLAGAISPGELF
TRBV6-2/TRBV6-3,ASSYGDSNTGELF
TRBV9,ASSVAPYGVYGYT
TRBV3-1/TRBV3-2,ASSRPGQGIEKLF
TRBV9,ASSTTGVPNEKLF
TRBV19,ASSMAGGRNEQF